A single sample gave rise to the 22 T cell receptor beta chains below, sequenced in a study of blood T cell repertoires in COVID-19. Only in-frame clones appear in the TCRdb table, and some are missing; sequencing was by immunoSEQ multiplex PCR. The sample consists of around 95,000 clones, over 75% of them appearing once. The sequenced sample was peripheral blood. These receptors were collected from a man aged 30 to 45 in a cohort sampled during active COVID-19.

This chain uses TRBV5-1 with TRBJ1-5; 9 nucleotides line up with TRBD1. The CDR3 length is 14 residues. Trimming cost V 9 bases and J 6 bases; bases outside gene matches: 10. Germline loops: CDR1 SGHRS, CDR2 YFSETQ. CDR3 residues: CANRRQGVCQPQHF. CDR3 bases: TGCGCCAACAGGAGACAGGGGGTGTGTCAGCCCCAGCATTTT.

The chain links TRBV7-8 to TRBJ2-7; D is possibly TRBD1 (8 bases). The CDR3 is 15 amino acids. V was cut by 5 bases and J by 9 bases, with 23 bases left in between. Germline V lookup: CDR1 SGHVS, CDR2 FQNEAQ. DNA for the CDR3: TGTGCCAGCAGCCCCGGGGAGGGACAGGCAGTCCGGCAGTACTTC. It encodes CASSPGEGQAVRQYF.

This sequence joins TRBV6-6 and TRBJ2-3; 9 bases fit TRBD2. The CDR3 spans 15 residues. With V trimmed by 6 bases and J by 3 bases, 7 bases remained unmatched. In germline, CDR1 is MNHNY, CDR2 SVGAGI (reference sequence). This CDR3 reads CASSTGGGETDTQYF. CDR3 nucleotide sequence: TGTGCCAGCAGCACCGGCGGGGGGGAGACAGATACGCAGTATTTT.

This chain connects TRBV10-3 to TRBJ2-1, with TRBD2 matching over 7 bases. Germline loops: CDR1 ENHRY, CDR2 SYGVKD. The length of the CDR3 is 15 residues. V lost 2 bases to trimming and J lost 8 bases; unmatched junction nucleotides: 9. This chain's CDR3 is CAISEGLGLVYEQFF. The CDR3 coding sequence is TGTGCCATCAGTGAGGGACTAGGGCTCGTCTATGAGCAGTTCTTC.

The chain is built from TRBV7-6 and TRBJ2-7; 7 positions match TRBD1. Germline V CDR1 and CDR2: SGHVS, FNYEAQ. This CDR3 is built from 14 residues. After removal of 1 base from V and 7 bases from J, the junction contained 7 bases not matched to a gene. CDR3 nucleotides: TGTGCCAGCAGCTTAGGACAGGGTCGCGAAGAGCAGTACTTC. It codes for CASSLGQGREEQYF.

This clone was recorded many times. V is TRBV5-5 and J is TRBJ1-2; tentative D call: TRBD1 (6 bases). Per germline, CDR1 SGHKS and CDR2 YYEKEE (reference sequence). This CDR3 is 14 amino acids long. The germline V and J ends were trimmed by 4 bases and 2 bases, with 12 bases remaining between them. CDR3 region: CASSASDRNYGYTF. The CDR3 nucleotides are TGTGCCAGCAGCGCCTCAGACAGGAACTATGGCTACACCTTC.

The V and J genes are TRBV30 and TRBJ2-1, with D maybe TRBD2 (6 bases). Germline CDR1 GTSNPN, CDR2 SVGIG (reference sequence). The CDR3 runs to 17 residues. Trimming shortened V by 0 bases and J by 0 bases, and 15 bases separated the two germline ends. Here the CDR3 DNA reads TGTGCCTGGAGTGTACGACGGGCGGGACTCTCCTACAATGAGCAGTTCTTC. Protein product: CAWSVRRAGLSYNEQFF.

The chain recombines TRBV13 with TRBJ1-1; perhaps TRBD1 as D (6 bases). This CDR3 comprises 13 residues. Looked up from germline, CDR1 is PRHDT and CDR2 is FYEKMQ (reference sequence). The V end lost 5 bases, the J end lost 11 bases, and 18 bases lay between the germline ends. The CDR3 DNA is TGTGCCAGCAGCACCCCTGACAGGATCTGGGCTTTCTTT. It encodes CASSTPDRIWAFF.

The chain links TRBV5-4 to TRBJ1-2; TRBD1 might be the D (6 bases). Germline V gene sequence: CDR1 SGHNT, CDR2 YYREEE (reference sequence). The CDR3 is 13 residues long. V lost 0 bases to trimming and J lost 7 bases, with 10 bases between them. The CDR3 DNA follows: TGTGCCAGCAGCTTGGCGCAGGGGACTGGCTACACCTTC. Encoded protein: CASSLAQGTGYTF. Combining the CDR3 with reference TRBV5-4 and TRBJ1-2 gives the whole variable domain ETGVTQSPTHLIKTRGQQVTLRCSSQSGHNTVSWYQQALGQGPQFIFQYYREEENGRGNFPPRFSGLQFPNYSSELNVNALELDDSALYLCASSLAQGTGYTFGSGTRLTVV.

V gene TRBV28 combines with J gene TRBJ1-2, with 7 bases identical to TRBD1. CDR1 and CDR2 (germline): MDHEN, SYDVKM. V gave up 5 bases and J gave up 8 bases; unmatched junction bases: 5. The CDR3 spans 12 residues. The CDR3 DNA is TGTGCCAGCAGTACGGGACAGCGGGGCTACACCTTC. Translation: CASSTGQRGYTF.

The chain uses TRBV12-5 and TRBJ2-1, with D unclear. This CDR3 has 13 amino acids. V lost 3 bases to trimming and J lost 8 bases, with 11 bases between them. CDR1 LGHNT and CDR2 FRNRAP come from the germline V gene. The CDR3 bases are TGTGCTAGTGGTTTCCCTAATGAAGATGAGCAGTTCTTC. Protein: CASGFPNEDEQFF.

The chain combines TRBV5-6 with TRBJ1-6; the D gene is possibly TRBD1 (5 bases). The V gene lost 7 bases and the J gene lost 2 bases, with 22 bases spanning the gap. Germline V gene lookup returns CDR1 SGHDT and CDR2 YYEEEE. The CDR3 sequence is 18 residues long. The CDR3 nucleotides are TGTGCCAGCCACTCCACTCGTTCGCAAGGGGCCTATAATTCACCCCTCCACTTT. Protein: CASHSTRSQGAYNSPLHF.

CDR3 amino acids: CSVERTSGTDTQYF. The CDR3 DNA sequence: TGCAGCGTTGAACGGACTAGCGGCACAGATACGCAGTATTTT. The chain uses TRBV29-1 and TRBJ2-3, with 9 bases aligning to TRBD2. J was trimmed by 1 base and V by 2 bases; bases with no gene match: 1. This CDR3 has 14 amino acids. Germline V gene data show CDR1 as SQVTM and CDR2 as ANQGSEA.

The rearrangement links TRBV25-1 to TRBJ1-4; D is perhaps TRBD1 (6 bases). This CDR3 contains 15 residues. Trimming pared 5 bases from V and 6 bases from J, leaving 16 bases between. Germline CDR1 MGHDK, CDR2 SYGVNS. The CDR3 DNA follows: TGTGCCAGCAGTCCAAACACAGGGCCAGATGAAAAACTGTTTTTT. Translation: CASSPNTGPDEKLFF.

The chain combines TRBV28 with TRBJ2-1, with TRBD2 as a possible D gene (5 bases). The germline CDR1 and CDR2 sequences are MDHEN and SYDVKM. The CDR3 extends over 14 amino acids. V was pared by 3 bases and J by 4 bases, with 10 bases between. Here the CDR3 DNA reads TGTGCCAGCAGTTTTTTTCGGGGATACAATGAGCAGTTCTTC. Encoded protein: CASSFFRGYNEQFF.

This clone was seen a handful of times. This sequence joins TRBV7-6 and TRBJ1-3, with D hard to call. Trimming shortened V by 3 bases and J by 0 bases, and 12 bases separated the two germline ends. CDR1 is SGHVS, CDR2 FNYEAQ, per germline. The CDR3 length is 16 residues. The CDR3 loop reads CASSFTTGNSGNTIYF. The CDR3 DNA reads TGTGCCAGCAGCTTTACCACCGGGAACTCTGGAAACACCATATATTTT.

The chain is built from TRBV19 and TRBJ1-1, with D tentatively TRBD1 (6 bases). V gave up 5 bases and J gave up 5 bases, with 15 bases separating them. CDR3 length equals 14 residues. The germline V gene encodes CDR1 LNHDA and CDR2 SQIVND (reference sequence). The CDR3 protein is CASSSPRGFTEAFF. The CDR3 DNA sequence: TGTGCCAGTAGTTCCCCCAGGGGCTTTACTGAAGCTTTCTTT.

V gene TRBV7-9 combines with J gene TRBJ1-3; D uncertain. CDR1 is SEHNR and CDR2 is FQNEAQ in the germline V gene (reference sequence). This CDR3 comprises 15 residues. The germline V and J ends were trimmed by 5 bases and 0 bases, with 11 bases remaining between them. The CDR3 DNA sequence: TGTGCCAGCAGCGATTCGCCTAACTCTGGAAACACCATATATTTT. Translated: CASSDSPNSGNTIYF.

Only a few counts were recorded for this clone. The V and J genes are TRBV20-1 and TRBJ1-2; D is unresolved. V lost 0 bases to trimming and J lost 5 bases, with 4 bases between them. The germline V gene encodes CDR1 DFQATT and CDR2 SNEGSKA (reference sequence). This CDR3 has 11 residues. The CDR3 sequence: CSARDKYGYTF. As DNA, the CDR3 is TGCAGTGCTAGAGACAAATATGGCTACACCTTC.

This clone occurred once. The chain carries TRBV20-1 and TRBJ1-1; D is unresolved. CDR1 DFQATT and CDR2 SNEGSKA come from the germline V gene (reference sequence). The V end lost 5 bases, the J end lost 5 bases, and 9 bases lay between the germline ends. The CDR3 loop spans 11 amino acids. The CDR3 loop is CSAPTGTEAFF. CDR3 DNA: TGCAGTGCTCCGACCGGGACTGAAGCTTTCTTT.

The V gene is TRBV3-1 (or the pseudogene TRBV3-2), the J gene TRBJ2-2; TRBD2 is a possible D gene (7 bases). The CDR3 runs to 14 residues. Trimming pared 5 bases from V and 4 bases from J, leaving 11 bases between. Germline loops: CDR1 LGHDT, CDR2 YNNKEL (reference sequence). CDR3 coding DNA: TGTGCCAGCAGCTTAAGGGGGGGCACCGGGGAGCTGTTTTTT. It encodes CASSLRGGTGELFF.

V is TRBV10-3 and J is TRBJ2-1; 8 bases align to TRBD1. V shed 8 bases, J shed 2 bases, and the junction held 14 bases outside the gene matches. Germline V CDR1 and CDR2: ENHRY, SYGVKD. CDR3 length: 17 amino acids. The CDR3 nucleotides read TGTGCCATCTCCGGGACAGGCCTTACAGATACCTACAATGAGCAGTTCTTC. Translation: CAISGTGLTDTYNEQFF.